This TCR beta chain was profiled in a study of blood T cells in healthy people across ages. General observations from the study: Both naive CD4+ cell counts and diversity were greater in long-lived donors than in aged donors. In these data, TCR beta diversity tracked strongly with naive T cell percentage.

Then a second PCR, running about 6 to 12 cycles, was carried out with a sample-barcoded 5' primer and a J-beta primer mix. The template-switch adaptor was a 5' adaptor with 12 random nucleotides. It tagged each cDNA molecule. Each CDR3 protein gets one entry after TCRdb re-called the 5' RACE reads with MiXCR. The table records 1,500,000 or so distinct CDR3 sequences, about 42% of them present only once. As regards this clonotype: What it recognizes is unknown.

The origin of this receptor is a woman between 18 and 29 years old in good health. The source material was blood.

Here the CDR3 reads CSARDPLRPYEQYF. CDR3 bases: TGCAGTGCTAGAGATCCGCTGCGACCCTACGAGCAGTACTTC. The genes are TRBV20-1 and TRBJ2-7, with D uncertain. This CDR3 spans 14 amino acids. Germline-derived CDR1 and CDR2 are DFQATT and SNEGSKA (reference sequence). With 0 bases removed from V and 2 bases from J, the gap between germline ends came to 11 bases.